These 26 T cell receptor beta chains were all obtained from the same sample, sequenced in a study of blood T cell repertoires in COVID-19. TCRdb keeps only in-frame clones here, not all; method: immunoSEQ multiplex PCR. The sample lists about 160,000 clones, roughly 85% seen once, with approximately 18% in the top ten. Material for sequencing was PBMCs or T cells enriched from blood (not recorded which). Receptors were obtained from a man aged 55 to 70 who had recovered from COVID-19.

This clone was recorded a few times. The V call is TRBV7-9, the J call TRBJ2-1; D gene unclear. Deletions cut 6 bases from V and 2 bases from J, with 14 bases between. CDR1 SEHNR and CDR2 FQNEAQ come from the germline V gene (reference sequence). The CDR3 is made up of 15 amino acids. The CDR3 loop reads CASRAGRSAYNEQFF. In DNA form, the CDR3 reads TGTGCCAGCAGGGCAGGTCGGTCGGCCTACAATGAGCAGTTCTTC.

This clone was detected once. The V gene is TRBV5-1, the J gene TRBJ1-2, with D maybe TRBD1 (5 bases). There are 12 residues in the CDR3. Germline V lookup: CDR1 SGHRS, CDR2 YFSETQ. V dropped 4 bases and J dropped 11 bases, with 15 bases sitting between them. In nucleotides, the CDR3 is TGCGCCAGCAGCCAGAACCTAAGGGGATACACCTTC. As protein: CASSQNLRGYTF.

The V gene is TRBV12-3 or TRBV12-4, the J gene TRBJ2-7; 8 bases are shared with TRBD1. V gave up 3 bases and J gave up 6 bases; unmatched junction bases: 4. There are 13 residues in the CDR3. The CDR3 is CASSLVDRGEQYF. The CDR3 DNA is TGTGCCAGCAGTTTGGTTGACAGGGGCGAGCAGTACTTC.

In DNA, the CDR3 is TGTGCCAGCAGTGAACGTTCGGCAGGGAATACTGAAGCTTTCTTT. It codes for CASSERSAGNTEAFF. The V call is TRBV25-1, the J call TRBJ1-1; perhaps TRBD1 as D (5 bases). V gave up 2 bases and J gave up 5 bases, with 15 bases separating them. This CDR3 is built from 15 residues. Germline V gene sequence: CDR1 MGHDK, CDR2 SYGVNS.

For the CDR3, the DNA is TGCGCCAGCAGCTCCAGCGGGGGGGCAGGTGATACGCAGTATTTT. Translation: CASSSSGGAGDTQYF. J is TRBJ2-3 and V is TRBV5-1; 10 bases map to TRBD2. The trim removed 3 bases at V and 6 bases at J, leaving 7 bases unmatched. CDR1 is SGHRS, CDR2 YFSETQ, per germline. The CDR3 has 15 amino acids.

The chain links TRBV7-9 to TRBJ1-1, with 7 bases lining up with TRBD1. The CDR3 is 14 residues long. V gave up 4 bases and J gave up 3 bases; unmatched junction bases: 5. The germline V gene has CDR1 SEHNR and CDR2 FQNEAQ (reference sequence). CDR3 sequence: CASSYTQGYTEAFF. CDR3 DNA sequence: TGTGCCAGCAGCTACACACAGGGGTACACTGAAGCTTTCTTT.

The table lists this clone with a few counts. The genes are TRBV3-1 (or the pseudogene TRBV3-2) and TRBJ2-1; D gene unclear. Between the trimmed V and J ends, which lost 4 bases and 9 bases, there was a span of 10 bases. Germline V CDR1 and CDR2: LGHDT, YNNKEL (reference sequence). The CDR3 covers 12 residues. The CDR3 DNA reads TGTGCCAGCAGCCCTAATAGCTTTGAGCAGTTCTTC. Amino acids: CASSPNSFEQFF.

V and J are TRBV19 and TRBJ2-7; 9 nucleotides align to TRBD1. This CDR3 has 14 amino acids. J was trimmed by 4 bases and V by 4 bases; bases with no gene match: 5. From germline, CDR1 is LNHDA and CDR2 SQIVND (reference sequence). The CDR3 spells CASSKPGQGYEQYF. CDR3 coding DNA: TGTGCCAGTAGTAAACCGGGACAGGGATACGAGCAGTACTTC.

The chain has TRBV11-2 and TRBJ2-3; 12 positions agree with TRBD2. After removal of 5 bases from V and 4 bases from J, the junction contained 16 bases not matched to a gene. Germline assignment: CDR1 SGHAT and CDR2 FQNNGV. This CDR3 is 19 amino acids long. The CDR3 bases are TGTGCCAGCAGCCGCCGGACTAGCGGGATTGTTACTGTCGCAGATACGCAGTATTTT. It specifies CASSRRTSGIVTVADTQYF.

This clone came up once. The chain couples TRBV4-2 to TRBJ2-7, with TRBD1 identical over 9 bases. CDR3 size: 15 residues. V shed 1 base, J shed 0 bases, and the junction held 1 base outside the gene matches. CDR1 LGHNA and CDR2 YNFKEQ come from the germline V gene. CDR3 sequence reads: CASSQGQGGSYEQYF. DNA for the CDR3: TGTGCCAGCAGCCAAGGACAGGGGGGCTCCTACGAGCAGTACTTC.

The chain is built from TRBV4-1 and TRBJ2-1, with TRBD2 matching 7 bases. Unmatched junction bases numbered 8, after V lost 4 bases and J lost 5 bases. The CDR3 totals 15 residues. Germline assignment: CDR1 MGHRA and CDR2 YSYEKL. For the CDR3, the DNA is TGCGCCAGCAGCCTCGGCGGGGGTGTCCACAATGAGCAGTTCTTC. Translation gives CASSLGGGVHNEQFF.

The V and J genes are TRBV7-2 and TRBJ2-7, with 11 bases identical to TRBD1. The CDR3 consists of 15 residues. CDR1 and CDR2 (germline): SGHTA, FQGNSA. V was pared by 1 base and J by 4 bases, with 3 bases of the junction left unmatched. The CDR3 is CASSLVGQGAYEQYF. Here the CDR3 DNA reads TGTGCCAGCAGCTTAGTAGGACAGGGGGCATACGAGCAGTACTTC. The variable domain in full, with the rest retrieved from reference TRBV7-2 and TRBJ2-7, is GAGVSQSPSNKVTEKGKDVELRCDPISGHTALYWYRQSLGQGLEFLIYFQGNSAPDKSGLPSDRFSAERTGGSVSTLTIQRTQQEDSAVYLCASSLVGQGAYEQYFGPGTRLTVT.

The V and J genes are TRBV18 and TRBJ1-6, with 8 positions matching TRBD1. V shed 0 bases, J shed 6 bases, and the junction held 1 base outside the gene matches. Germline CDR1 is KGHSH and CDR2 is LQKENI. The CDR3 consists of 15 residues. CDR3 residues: CASSPPGQGNSPLHF. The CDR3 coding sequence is TGTGCCAGCTCACCACCCGGACAGGGTAATTCACCCCTCCACTTT.

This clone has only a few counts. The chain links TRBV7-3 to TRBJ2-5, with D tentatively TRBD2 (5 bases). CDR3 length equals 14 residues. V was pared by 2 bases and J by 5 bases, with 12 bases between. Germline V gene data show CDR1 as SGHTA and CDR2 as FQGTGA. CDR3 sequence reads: CASSLGRGMETQYF. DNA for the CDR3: TGTGCCAGCAGCTTAGGCCGGGGTATGGAGACCCAGTACTTC.

The CDR3 region is CASSLGLAGGRDTGELFF. The CDR3 bases are TGTGCCAGCAGCTTGGGACTAGCGGGAGGGAGAGACACCGGGGAGCTGTTTTTT. The J gene is TRBJ2-2, the V gene TRBV5-4, with 14 bases aligning to TRBD2. Looked up from germline, CDR1 is SGHNT and CDR2 is YYREEE (reference sequence). Germline trimming cut 0 bases from V and 3 bases from J; bases unmatched to any gene: 4. The length of the CDR3 is 18 residues.

CDR3 residues: CASSLNWAADRYGYTF. DNA of the CDR3: TGTGCCAGCAGCTTGAACTGGGCAGCGGACCGCTATGGCTACACCTTC. V and J are TRBV9 and TRBJ1-2; D is undetermined. The CDR3 consists of 16 residues. Germline values: CDR1 SGDLS, CDR2 YYNGEE. V lost 4 bases and J lost 4, with 20 bases in between.

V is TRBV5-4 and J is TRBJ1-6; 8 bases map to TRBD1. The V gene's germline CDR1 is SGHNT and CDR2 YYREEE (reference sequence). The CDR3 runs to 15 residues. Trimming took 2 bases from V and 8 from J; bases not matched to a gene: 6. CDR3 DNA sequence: TGTGCCAGCAGCTTCAGACAGGGGAATGATTCACCCCTCCACTTT. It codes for CASSFRQGNDSPLHF. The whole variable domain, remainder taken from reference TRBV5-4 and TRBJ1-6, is ETGVTQSPTHLIKTRGQQVTLRCSSQSGHNTVSWYQQALGQGPQFIFQYYREEENGRGNFPPRFSGLQFPNYSSELNVNALELDDSALYLCASSFRQGNDSPLHFGNGTRLTVT.

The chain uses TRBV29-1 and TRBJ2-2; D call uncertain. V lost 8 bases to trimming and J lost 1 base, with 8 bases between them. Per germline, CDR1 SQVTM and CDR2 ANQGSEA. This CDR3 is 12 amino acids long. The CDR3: CSFAMNTGELFF. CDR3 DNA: TGCAGCTTCGCTATGAACACCGGGGAGCTGTTTTTT.

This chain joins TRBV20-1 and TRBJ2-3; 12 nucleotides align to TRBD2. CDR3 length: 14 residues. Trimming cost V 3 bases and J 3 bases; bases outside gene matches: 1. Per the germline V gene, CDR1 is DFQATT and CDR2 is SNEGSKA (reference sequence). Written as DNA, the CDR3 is TGCAGTGCTAGTACTAGCGGGAGGACAGATACGCAGTATTTT. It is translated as CSASTSGRTDTQYF.

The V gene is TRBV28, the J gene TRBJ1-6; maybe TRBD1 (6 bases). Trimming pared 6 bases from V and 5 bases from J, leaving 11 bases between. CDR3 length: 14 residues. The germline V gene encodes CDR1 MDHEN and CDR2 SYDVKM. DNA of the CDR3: TGTGCCAGCAGAGAACGGACAGATAATTCACCCCTCCACTTT. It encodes CASRERTDNSPLHF.

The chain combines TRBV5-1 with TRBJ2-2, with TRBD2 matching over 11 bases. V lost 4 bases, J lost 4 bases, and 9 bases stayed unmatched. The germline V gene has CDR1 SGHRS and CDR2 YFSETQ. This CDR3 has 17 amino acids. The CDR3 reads CASSPGLAGGFTGELFF. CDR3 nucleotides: TGCGCCAGCAGCCCGGGGCTAGCGGGAGGTTTCACCGGGGAGCTGTTTTTT. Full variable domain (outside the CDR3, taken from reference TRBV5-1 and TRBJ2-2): KAGVTQTPRYLIKTRGQQVTLSCSPISGHRSVSWYQQTPGQGLQFLFEYFSETQRNKGNFPGRFSGRQFSNSRSEMNVSTLELGDSALYLCASSPGLAGGFTGELFFGEGSRLTVL.

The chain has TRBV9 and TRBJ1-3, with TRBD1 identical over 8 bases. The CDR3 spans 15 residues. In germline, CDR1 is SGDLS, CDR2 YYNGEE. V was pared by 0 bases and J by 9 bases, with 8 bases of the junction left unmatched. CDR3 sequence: CASSVDGDRYATIYF. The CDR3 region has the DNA TGTGCCAGCAGCGTAGATGGGGACAGGTATGCCACCATATATTTT.

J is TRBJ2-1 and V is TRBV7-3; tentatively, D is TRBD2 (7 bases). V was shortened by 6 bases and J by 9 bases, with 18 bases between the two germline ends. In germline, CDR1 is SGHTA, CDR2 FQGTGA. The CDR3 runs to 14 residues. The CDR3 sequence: CASSPGGGRGEQFF. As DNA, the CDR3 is TGTGCCAGCAGTCCGGGCGGGGGCCGAGGTGAGCAGTTCTTC.

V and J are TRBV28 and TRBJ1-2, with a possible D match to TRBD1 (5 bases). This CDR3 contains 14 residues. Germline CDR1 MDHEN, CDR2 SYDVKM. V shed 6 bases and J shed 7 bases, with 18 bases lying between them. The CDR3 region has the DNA TGTGCCAGCAGCCCTGAAGGGGAATCTCGTGGCTACACCTTC. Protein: CASSPEGESRGYTF.

For the CDR3, the DNA is TGTGCCAGCAGTTTATTGGAGGGAACTAGCACAGATACGCAGTATTTT. Translating gives CASSLLEGTSTDTQYF. The J gene is TRBJ2-3, the V gene TRBV28; tentative D call: TRBD2 (6 bases). Germline V gene data show CDR1 as MDHEN and CDR2 as SYDVKM. The V and J ends lost 1 base and 0 bases respectively, with 11 bases between them. This CDR3 has 16 amino acids.

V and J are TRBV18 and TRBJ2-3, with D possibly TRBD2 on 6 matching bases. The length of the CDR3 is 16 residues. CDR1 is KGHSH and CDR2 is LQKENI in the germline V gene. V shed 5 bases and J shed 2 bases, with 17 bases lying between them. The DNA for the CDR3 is TGTGCCAGCTCAACGCTGACTAGATCATCCACAGATACGCAGTATTTT. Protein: CASSTLTRSSTDTQYF. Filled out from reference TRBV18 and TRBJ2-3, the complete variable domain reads NAGVMQNPRHLVRRRGQEARLRCSPMKGHSHVYWYRQLPEEGLKFMVYLQKENIIDESGMPKERFSAEFPKEGPSILRIQQVVRGDSAAYFCASSTLTRSSTDTQYFGPGTRLTVL.